A selection of T cell receptor beta chains follows, all from one sample in a study of cytotoxic CD8 clonotypes in ibrutinib-treated CLL. Method: immunoSEQ multiplex PCR; TCRdb's copy keeps in-frame clones and lacks some. The table includes more than 110,000 clones, roughly 76% detected once. Sequenced here: PBMCs, sampled after 24 months of ibrutinib treatment. These receptors were taken from a human donor with chronic lymphocytic leukemia. CDR3s include the opening cysteine and the closing phenylalanine or tryptophan. D genes are given only for firm matches. Rows give clone size only sometimes, using once, few, many, or a class for an expanded clone.

>TRBJ2-2|TRBV4-3|-|-
TGCGCCAGCAGCCAAGACGGGGTCCGGGAGCTGTTTTTT
CASSQDGVRELFF
>TRBJ1-2|TRBV27|-|-
TGTGCCAGCAAGAGGGTGGGGGATGGCTACACCTTC
CASKRVGDGYTF
>TRBJ1-2|TRBV4-2|TRBD1|once
TGTGCCAGCAGCCAAGGGGGACAGTATAACTATGGCTACACCTTC
CASSQGGQYNYGYTF
>TRBJ2-7|TRBV6-5|-|-
TGTGCCAGCAGTTACGGAGAGGCCTACGAGCAGTACTTC
CASSYGEAYEQYF
>TRBJ2-7|TRBV9|-|-
TGTGCCAGCAGCGTAGGGGTTGGCCCATCTTACGAGCAGTACTTC
CASSVGVGPSYEQYF
>TRBJ2-7|TRBV5-6|-|-
TGTGCCAGCAGCTTGTTTGGGGTGGGCCCCCAGAACGTCGACGAGCAGTACTTC
CASSLFGVGPQNVDEQYF
>TRBJ2-5|TRBV7-2|TRBD1|once
TGTGCCAGCAGCTTAGTGGGGACAGGGTACGGCCAAGAGACCCAGTACTTC
CASSLVGTGYGQETQYF
>TRBJ1-2|TRBV5-1|-|-
TGCGCCAGCAGCTCCGTCGGGGGCGCTTCCGGGTCCTTC
CASSSVGGASGSF
>TRBJ2-5|TRBV6-6|-|-
TGTGCCAGCAGTTACTCGACCCAGACCCAGTACTTC
CASSYSTQTQYF
>TRBJ1-2|TRBV6-5|-|-
TGTGCCACCTCACGAGGGGGGTACTATGGCTACACCTTC
CATSRGGYYGYTF
>TRBJ2-7|TRBV5-1|TRBD1|-
TGCGCCAGCAGCCCGGACAGGGTTCCCTACGAGCAGTACTTC
CASSPDRVPYEQYF
>TRBJ2-7|TRBV7-8|-|once
TGTGCCAGCAGCTTATTGTTCGAGCAGTACTTC
CASSLLFEQYF
>TRBJ2-4|TRBV13|-|-
TGTGCCAGCAGCCAGACCCGGGGCATTCAGTACTTC
CASSQTRGIQYF
>TRBJ2-6|TRBV19|-|-
TGTGCCAGTAGTATAGATAGGGGCTCTGGGGCCAACGTCCTGACTTTC
CASSIDRGSGANVLTF
>TRBJ2-1|TRBV12-5|-|-
TGTGCTAGTGGTTTGGAGACTCACAGGGCTGTCATGGAGCAGTTCTTC
CASGLETHRAVMEQFF
>TRBJ2-7|TRBV10-3|-|few
TGTGCCATCAGTGAGCCAGGGGTGGGGGCGAGATACGAGCAGTACTTC
CAISEPGVGARYEQYF
>TRBJ1-1|TRBV9|TRBD1|few
TGTGCCAGCAGCGGCGCAACAGGGGGGTACACTGAAGCTTTCTTT
CASSGATGGYTEAFF
>TRBJ2-5|TRBV2|-|once
TGTGCCAGCACCACAGGGTTTTGGGAGACCCAGTACTTC
CASTTGFWETQYF
>TRBJ2-5|TRBV11-2|-|-
TGTGCCAGCAGCTTAGGTGGGACCCGCGGGGAGACCCAGTACTTC
CASSLGGTRGETQYF
>TRBJ2-1|TRBV7-9|TRBD2|-
TGTGCCAGCAGCTGGCTAGCGGGAGGGCCCTCAGCCTCCTACAATGAGCAGTTCTTC
CASSWLAGGPSASYNEQFF
>TRBJ2-3|TRBV4-3|-|-
TGCGCCAGCAGCCCCGGACTGGGATCTAGCACAGATACGCAGTATTTT
CASSPGLGSSTDTQYF
>TRBJ1-5|TRBV6-5|TRBD1|few
TGTGCCAGCAGTTACACAGGGGGCGGAAATCAGCCCCAGCATTTT
CASSYTGGGNQPQHF
>TRBJ1-2|TRBV6-6|-|-
TGTGCCAGCACCCCGGGGGGCGGCCACTATGGCTACACCTTC
CASTPGGGHYGYTF
>TRBJ2-5|TRBV27|-|-
TGTGCCAGCAGTTTGCGGAGGGAGACCCAGTACTTC
CASSLRRETQYF
>TRBJ1-2|TRBV19|-|few
TGTGCCAGTACTCCTTTGGATAACTATGGCTACACCTTC
CASTPLDNYGYTF
>TRBJ1-2|TRBV6-6|TRBD1|-
TGTGCCAGCACCCCCAGGGGGAACTATGGCTACACCTTC
CASTPRGNYGYTF
>TRBJ2-5|TRBV6-1|TRBD1|-
TGTGCCAGCAGTGAAGGGGCAGGGGGTTGGGAGACCCAGTACTTC
CASSEGAGGWETQYF
>TRBJ1-1|TRBV19|-|-
TGTGCCAGTAGCAGACAGGAGGGCACTGAAGCTTTCTTT
CASSRQEGTEAFF
>TRBJ2-7|TRBV11-2|-|-
TGTGCCAGCAGCCCCCAGGCGGGCGCCAACTCCCCCTACGAGCAGTACTTC
CASSPQAGANSPYEQYF
>TRBJ1-5|TRBV7-2|-|-
TGTGCCAGCAGCTTAGGTGGGGGCAATCAGCCCCAGCATTTT
CASSLGGGNQPQHF
>TRBJ2-7|TRBV18|TRBD2|-
TGTGCCAGCTCAGGGGGGGACGCCACCTACGAGCAGTACTTC
CASSGGDATYEQYF